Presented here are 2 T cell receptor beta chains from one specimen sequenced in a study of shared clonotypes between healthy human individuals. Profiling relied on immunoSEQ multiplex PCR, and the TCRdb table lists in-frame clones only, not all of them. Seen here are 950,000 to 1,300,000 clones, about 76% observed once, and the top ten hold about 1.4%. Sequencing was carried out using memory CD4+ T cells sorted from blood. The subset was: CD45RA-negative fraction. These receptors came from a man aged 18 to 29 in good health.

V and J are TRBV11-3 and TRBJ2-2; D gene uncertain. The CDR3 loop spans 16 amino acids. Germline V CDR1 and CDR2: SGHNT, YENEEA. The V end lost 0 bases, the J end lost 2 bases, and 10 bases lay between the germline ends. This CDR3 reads CASSLDRNLNTGELFF. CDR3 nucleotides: TGTGCCAGCAGCTTAGACAGGAACCTTAACACCGGGGAGCTGTTTTTT.

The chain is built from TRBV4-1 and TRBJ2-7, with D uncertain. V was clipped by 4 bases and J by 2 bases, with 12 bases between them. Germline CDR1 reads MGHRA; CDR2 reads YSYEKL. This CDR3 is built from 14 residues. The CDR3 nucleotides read TGCGCCAGCAGCCGAGAAATTAGCCCCTACGAGCAGTACTTC. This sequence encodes CASSREISPYEQYF.